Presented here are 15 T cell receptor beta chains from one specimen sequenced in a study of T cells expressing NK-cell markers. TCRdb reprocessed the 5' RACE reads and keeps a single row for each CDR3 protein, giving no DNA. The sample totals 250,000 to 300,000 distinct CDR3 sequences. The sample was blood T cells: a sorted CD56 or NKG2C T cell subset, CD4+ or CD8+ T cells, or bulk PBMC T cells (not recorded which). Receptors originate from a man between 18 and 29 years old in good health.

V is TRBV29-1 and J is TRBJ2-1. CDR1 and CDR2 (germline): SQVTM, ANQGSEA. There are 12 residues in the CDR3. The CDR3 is CSVEAERREQFF.

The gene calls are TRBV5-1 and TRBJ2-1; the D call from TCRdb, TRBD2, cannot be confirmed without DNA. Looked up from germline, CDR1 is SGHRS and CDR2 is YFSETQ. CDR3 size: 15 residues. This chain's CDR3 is CASSKTSGDYNEQFF. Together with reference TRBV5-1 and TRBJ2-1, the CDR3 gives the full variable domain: KAGVTQTPRYLIKTRGQQVTLSCSPISGHRSVSWYQQTPGQGLQFLFEYFSETQRNKGNFPGRFSGRQFSNSRSEMNVSTLELGDSALYLCASSKTSGDYNEQFFGPGTRLTVL.

CDR3 sequence reads: CASRLRQEEAFF. The V gene is TRBV5-1, the J gene TRBJ1-1; TCRdb names TRBD1, which stays unverified in the absence of DNA. Germline CDR1 and CDR2: SGHRS and YFSETQ. There are 12 residues in the CDR3.

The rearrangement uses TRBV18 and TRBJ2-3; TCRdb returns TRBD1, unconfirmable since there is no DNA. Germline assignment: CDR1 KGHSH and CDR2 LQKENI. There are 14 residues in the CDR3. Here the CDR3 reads CASSPRQGIDTQYF.

The CDR3 spells CASSHLRGTGWREQYF. The rearrangement joins TRBV11-2 to TRBJ2-7; as DNA is missing, the TRBD1 call by TCRdb cannot be tested. The CDR3 runs 16 residues. The germline gives CDR1 SGHAT, CDR2 FQNNGV.

Here the CDR3 reads CASSPVDGAGNTIYF. This chain connects TRBV18 to TRBJ1-3. Germline V gene sequence: CDR1 KGHSH, CDR2 LQKENI. This CDR3 is built from 15 residues.

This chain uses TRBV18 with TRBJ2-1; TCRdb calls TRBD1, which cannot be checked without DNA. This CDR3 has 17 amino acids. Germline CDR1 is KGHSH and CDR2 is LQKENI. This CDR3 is CASSRISGGRSYNEQFF.

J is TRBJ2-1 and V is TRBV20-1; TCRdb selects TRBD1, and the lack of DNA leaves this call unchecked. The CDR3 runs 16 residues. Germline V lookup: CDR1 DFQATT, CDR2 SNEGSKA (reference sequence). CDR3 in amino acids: CSANRDRGLLVNEQFF.

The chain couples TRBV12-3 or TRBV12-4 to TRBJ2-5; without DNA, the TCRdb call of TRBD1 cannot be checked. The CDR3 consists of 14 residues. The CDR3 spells CASRRTGGTETQYF.

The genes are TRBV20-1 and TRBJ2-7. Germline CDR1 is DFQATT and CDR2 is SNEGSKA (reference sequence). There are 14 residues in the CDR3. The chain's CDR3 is CSAPSVGRRYEQYF.

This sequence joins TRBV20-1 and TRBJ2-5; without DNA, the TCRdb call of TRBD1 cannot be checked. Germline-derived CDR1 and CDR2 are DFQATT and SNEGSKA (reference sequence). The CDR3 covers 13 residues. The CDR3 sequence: CSATSPTTMTQYF.

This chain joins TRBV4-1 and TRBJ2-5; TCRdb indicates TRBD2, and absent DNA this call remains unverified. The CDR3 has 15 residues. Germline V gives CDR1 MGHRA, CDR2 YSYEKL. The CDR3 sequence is CASSQRREGRETQYF.

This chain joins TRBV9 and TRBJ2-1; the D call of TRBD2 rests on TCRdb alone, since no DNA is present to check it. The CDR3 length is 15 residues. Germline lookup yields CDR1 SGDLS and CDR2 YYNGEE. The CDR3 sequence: CASSAGTSPYNEQFF.

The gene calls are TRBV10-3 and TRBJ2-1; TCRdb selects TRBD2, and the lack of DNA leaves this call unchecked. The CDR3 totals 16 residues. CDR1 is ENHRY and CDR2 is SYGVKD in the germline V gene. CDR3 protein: CAISGRLAGDPGEQFF.

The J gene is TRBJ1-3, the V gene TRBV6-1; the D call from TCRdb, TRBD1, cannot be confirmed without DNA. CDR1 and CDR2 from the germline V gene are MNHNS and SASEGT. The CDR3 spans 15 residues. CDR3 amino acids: CASSEIPLSGNTIYF.